Listed below are T cell receptor beta chains from one sample, sequenced in a study of beta chain features in type 1 diabetes. TCRdb's table, derived via immunoSEQ multiplex PCR, lists solely in-frame clones and lacks some. The sample lists 350,000 to 450,000 clones, roughly 13% occurring once. The specimen was naive CD4+ T cells from blood. The receptors stem from a man between 25 and 39 years old in good health. Both conserved end residues are part of each CDR3. A D gene is named only where the DNA matches it firmly. Expanded clones get a size class; other rows say once, few or many, or leave the size out.

cdr3_aa	cdr3_nt	clone_size	d_call	v_call	j_call	cdr3_length
CASSKNPGLAGGPSYNEQFF	TGCGCCAGCAGCAAGAACCCGGGACTAGCGGGAGGCCCTTCCTACAATGAGCAGTTCTTC	.	TRBD2	TRBV5-1	TRBJ2-1	20
CASSRGLQETQYF	TGTGCCAGCAGCCGGGGGCTCCAAGAGACCCAGTACTTC	.	.	TRBV14	TRBJ2-5	13
CASSPQLGGLNTEAFF	TGTGCCAGCTCACCCCAATTGGGAGGATTGAACACTGAAGCTTTCTTT	.	.	TRBV18	TRBJ1-1	16
CASSQDHQVSPLHF	TGCGCCAGCAGCCAAGACCACCAAGTTTCACCCCTCCACTTT	.	.	TRBV4-3	TRBJ1-6	14
CASSSRTGNYGYTF	TGCGCCAGCAGCTCAAGAACAGGGAACTATGGCTACACCTTC	few	.	TRBV5-1	TRBJ1-2	14
CASSQDGLTGVSRLEYEQYF	TGCGCCAGCAGCCAAGATGGACTGACAGGGGTTTCCAGATTAGAATACGAGCAGTACTTC	.	TRBD1	TRBV4-3	TRBJ2-7	20
CASSFREWYQETQYF	TGTGCCAGCAGCTTCCGGGAGTGGTACCAAGAGACCCAGTACTTC	.	.	TRBV13	TRBJ2-5	15
CASSYSTVNEQFF	TGTGCCAGCAGTTACTCGACAGTCAATGAGCAGTTCTTC	.	.	TRBV6-5	TRBJ2-1	13
CATSRGRQGSTQPQHF	TGTGCCACCAGCAGGGGTAGGCAGGGGAGTACTCAGCCCCAGCATTTT	.	.	TRBV15	TRBJ1-5	16
CASSSRDGSYEQYF	TGCGCCAGCAGCTCCCGGGACGGCTCCTACGAGCAGTACTTC	few	.	TRBV5-1	TRBJ2-7	14
CASSQGWAGQETQYF	TGTGCCAGCAGCCAAGGGTGGGCAGGTCAAGAGACCCAGTACTTC	.	.	TRBV4-2	TRBJ2-5	15
CASSQTGDGTDTQYF	TGCGCCAGCAGCCAAACGGGAGACGGGACAGATACGCAGTATTTT	.	.	TRBV4-3	TRBJ2-3	15
CASSLRDRVAGNEQFF	TGTGCCAGCAGCTTAAGGGACAGGGTTGCGGGCAATGAGCAGTTCTTC	.	TRBD1	TRBV7-8	TRBJ2-1	16
CASSMGRYQETQYF	TGTGCCAGTAGTATGGGACGTTACCAAGAGACCCAGTACTTC	.	.	TRBV19	TRBJ2-5	14
CASTGLAGNYEQYF	TGTGCCAGCACCGGACTAGCGGGGAACTACGAGCAGTACTTC	.	TRBD2	TRBV11-2	TRBJ2-7	14
CASGTGLQYQETQYF	TGTGCTAGTGGTACGGGACTCCAGTACCAAGAGACCCAGTACTTC	few	.	TRBV12-5	TRBJ2-5	15
CASSQEQTHNEQFF	TGCGCCAGCAGCCAAGAGCAGACGCACAATGAGCAGTTCTTC	.	.	TRBV4-3	TRBJ2-1	14
CASSLARHSYEQYF	TGTGCCAGCAGCTTAGCCCGTCACTCCTACGAGCAGTACTTC	.	.	TRBV7-8	TRBJ2-7	14
CASSLHLSTDTQYF	TGTGCCAGCAGCTTACATCTCAGCACAGATACGCAGTATTTT	.	.	TRBV11-3	TRBJ2-3	14
CASTLLEGAVNTEAFF	TGTGCCAGCACCCTTTTGGAGGGGGCTGTGAACACTGAAGCTTTCTTT	few	TRBD1	TRBV11-2	TRBJ1-1	16
CASSLYQYGQPEQYF	TGTGCCAGCAGCCTCTACCAGTATGGACAGCCCGAGCAGTACTTC	.	.	TRBV5-6	TRBJ2-7	15
CASSPTRGWTEAFF	TGTGCCAGCTCCCCGACCAGGGGGTGGACTGAAGCTTTCTTT	few	TRBD1	TRBV18	TRBJ1-1	14
CASSPGTGNSEAFF	TGTGCCAGCTCACCCGGAACAGGGAACTCTGAAGCTTTCTTT	.	.	TRBV18	TRBJ1-1	14
CSVATSGPGETQYF	TGCAGCGTTGCGACTAGCGGGCCTGGGGAGACCCAGTACTTC	.	TRBD2	TRBV29-1	TRBJ2-5	14
CASSPGQGRGNTIYF	TGTGCCAGCAGCCCGGGACAGGGAAGAGGAAACACCATATATTTT	.	TRBD1	TRBV5-4	TRBJ1-3	15
CASSLGTMGQLTYNEQFF	TGTGCCAGCAGCTTAGGGACTATGGGACAGCTTACCTACAATGAGCAGTTCTTC	few	.	TRBV7-8	TRBJ2-1	18